This entry describes one T cell receptor beta chain. The target antigen is unknown. Assay used: immunoSEQ multiplex PCR; TCRdb lists only in-frame clones, some missing. The repertoire consists of 190,000 or so clones, with around 63% occurring once and the leading ten covering over 9.5%. Trimming pared 6 bases from V and 0 bases from J, leaving 20 bases between. This CDR3 region has 17 residues. Germline CDR1 reads MNHEY; CDR2 reads SMNVEV (reference sequence). This specimen comes from a study of shared clonotypes between healthy human individuals. Study results and limitations: As a rule, naive subsets had a larger estimated richness than memory subsets.

This receptor was obtained from a young man in good health. This chain uses TRBV27 with TRBJ1-1; possibly TRBD1 for D (6 bases). Source material: memory CD4+ T cells sorted from blood. Documented subset: CD45RA-negative fraction. The CDR3 protein is CASRERDNNLLNTEAFF. The CDR3 DNA reads TGTGCCAGCAGGGAACGGGACAACAACCTGCTGAACACTGAAGCTTTCTTT.